This paragraph covers one T cell receptor (beta chain) sequence. The target antigen is unknown. Profiled with immunoSEQ multiplex PCR; TCRdb holds only in-frame clones, not every one. The sample gives 150,000 or so clones, about 91% of which show up once; roughly 2.2% is in the top ten. CDR3 length: 15 residues. Germline assignment: CDR1 MGHRA and CDR2 YSYEKL. With 1 base removed from V and 7 bases from J, the gap between germline ends came to 14 bases. The data derive from a study of T cell responses to AZD1222 COVID-19 vaccine. Study conclusions and caveats: Across the whole spike, CD4 TCRs peaked at regions 160-218 and 743-854.

This chain links TRBV4-1 with TRBJ2-1; a possible D gene is TRBD2 (6 bases). The sample here was peripheral blood, taken on day 0 of AZD1222 vaccination. The TCR was taken from an adult in good health. CDR3 sequence (DNA): TGCGCCAGCAGCCAAGGCACGACACGGGGGAATGAGCAGTTCTTC. It translates to CASSQGTTRGNEQFF.